The clone carrying this T cell receptor beta chain has a handful of counts. Antigen unknown. The data are from a study of response to subunit inactivated influenza vaccine. The study's findings and limits: T cells newly recruited by each seasonal influenza vaccination are few, the authors suggested.

TCRdb processed the RT-PCR reads anew with MiXCR; each CDR3 protein has one entry. The table records fewer than 250,000 distinct CDR3 sequences, under 15% of them present only once. The V and J ends lost 5 bases and 0 bases respectively, with 10 bases between them. This CDR3 is built from 14 residues. CDR1 is SGHTA and CDR2 is FQGNSA in the germline V gene. Here the sequenced sample was CD8+ T cells sorted from PBMCs, taken 5 days after vaccination. This TCR came from a man aged 50 or older who received an inactivated influenza vaccine. The rearrangement joins TRBV7-2 to TRBJ1-1, with D perhaps TRBD1 (5 bases). The CDR3 region is CASSTQGMNTEAFF. As DNA, the CDR3 is TGTGCCAGCAGCACGCAGGGTATGAACACTGAAGCTTTCTTT.